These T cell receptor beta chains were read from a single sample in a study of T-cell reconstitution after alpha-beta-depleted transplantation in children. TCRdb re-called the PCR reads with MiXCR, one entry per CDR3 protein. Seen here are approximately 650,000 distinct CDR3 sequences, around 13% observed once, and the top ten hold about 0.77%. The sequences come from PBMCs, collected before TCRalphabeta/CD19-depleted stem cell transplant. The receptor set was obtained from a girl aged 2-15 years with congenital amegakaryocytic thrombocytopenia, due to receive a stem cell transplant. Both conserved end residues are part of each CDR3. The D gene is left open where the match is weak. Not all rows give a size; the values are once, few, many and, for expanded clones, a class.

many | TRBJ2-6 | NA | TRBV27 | TGTGCCAGCAGTTTAGAGCTTGGGGCCAACGTCCTGACTTTC | CASSLELGANVLTF
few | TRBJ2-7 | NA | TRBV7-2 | TGTGCCAGCAGCTTCGCAGGACAGCTAAGCACCTACGAGCAGTACTTC | CASSFAGQLSTYEQYF
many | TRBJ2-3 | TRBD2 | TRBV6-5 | TGTGTTGCGGGAGATCAAGAAGATACGCAGTATTTT | CVAGDQEDTQYF
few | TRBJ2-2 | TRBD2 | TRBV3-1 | TGTGCCAGCAGCCAAGTCGCCGGGAGGGCCTTCGCCGGGGAGCTGTTTTTT | CASSQVAGRAFAGELFF
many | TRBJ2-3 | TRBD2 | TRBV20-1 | TGCAGTGCTCTTCGGGAGGGCAGCACAGATACGCAGTATTTT | CSALREGSTDTQYF
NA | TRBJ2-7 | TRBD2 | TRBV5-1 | TGCGCCAGCAGCGTGACTAGCGGGAGCAACGAGCAGTACTTC | CASSVTSGSNEQYF
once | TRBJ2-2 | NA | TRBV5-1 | TGCGCCAGCAGCTTGGGCGAGAGGGTCGACACCGGGGAGCTGTTTTTT | CASSLGERVDTGELFF
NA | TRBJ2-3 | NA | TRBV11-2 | TGTGCCAGCAGCTTAGATTGGGCTAGCTCCTCGCGCACAGATACGCAGTATTTT | CASSLDWASSSRTDTQYF
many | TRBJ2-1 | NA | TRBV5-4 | TGTGCCAGCAGAGCGACAGGACCTTCCTACAATGAGCAGTTCTTC | CASRATGPSYNEQFF
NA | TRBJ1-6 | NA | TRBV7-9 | TGTGCCAGCAGCTTAGCGCGGGGGCTTAGTTCACCCCTCCACTTT | CASSLARGLSSPLHF
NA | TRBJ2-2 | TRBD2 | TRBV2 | TGTGCCAGCAGTGAAGCTACTAGCGGGAGGGTCGGGGAGCTGTTTTTT | CASSEATSGRVGELFF
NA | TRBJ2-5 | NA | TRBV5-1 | TGCGCCAGCAGCCTTGGACTAATCGGGCAAGAGACCCAGTACTTC | CASSLGLIGQETQYF
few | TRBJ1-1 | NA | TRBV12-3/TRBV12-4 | TGTGCCAGCAGTTTAAGCCGGGGTAGAGCTGAAGCTTTCTTT | CASSLSRGRAEAFF
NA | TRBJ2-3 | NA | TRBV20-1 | TGCAGTGCTAGGGGTGGGGGAAGTAGCACAGATACGCAGTATTTT | CSARGGGSSTDTQYF
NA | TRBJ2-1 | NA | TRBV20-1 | TGCAGTGCTCGAAACTTACGAAACAATGAGCAGTTCTTC | CSARNLRNNEQFF
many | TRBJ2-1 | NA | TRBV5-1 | TGCGCCAGCAGCTTGGTTAGTGAGCAGTTCTTC | CASSLVSEQFF
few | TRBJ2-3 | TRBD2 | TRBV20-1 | TGCAGTGCTAGACCCCAGGAGCCAACTAGCGGACTGCTTGATACGCAGTATTTT | CSARPQEPTSGLLDTQYF
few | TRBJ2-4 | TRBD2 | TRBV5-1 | TGCGCCAGCAGCTTGAAGGGACTAGCGGACGACCGACTAGCCAAAAACATTCAGTACTTC | CASSLKGLADDRLAKNIQYF
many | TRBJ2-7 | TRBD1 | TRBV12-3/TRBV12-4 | TGTGCCAGCAGTCGAGGACAGGGGTTACACGAGCAGTACTTC | CASSRGQGLHEQYF
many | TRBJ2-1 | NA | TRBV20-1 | TGCAGTGCCCCCGACTACCTAACGGGAAGGAGTTACAATGAGCAGTTCTTC | CSAPDYLTGRSYNEQFF
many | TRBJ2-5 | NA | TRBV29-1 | TGCAGCGTTGTTCCAGGTCGCGAAGAGACCCAGTACTTC | CSVVPGREETQYF
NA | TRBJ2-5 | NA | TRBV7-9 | TGTGCCAGCAGCTTAGGTTCCTGGGCCCAGTACTTC | CASSLGSWAQYF
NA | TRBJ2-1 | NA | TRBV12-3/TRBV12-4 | TGTGCCAGCAGTTTAGGGGCCGACTTCCCTGAGCAGTTCTTC | CASSLGADFPEQFF
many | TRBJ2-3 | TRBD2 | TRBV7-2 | TGTGCCAGCAGGCCCAAGACTAGCGGGATTAGATATACGCAGTATTTT | CASRPKTSGIRYTQYF
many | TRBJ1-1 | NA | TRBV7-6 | TGTGCCAGCAGCCCAAGGGCAGGGATGGTTGAAGCTTTCTTT | CASSPRAGMVEAFF
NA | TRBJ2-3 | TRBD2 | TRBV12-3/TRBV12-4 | TGTGCCAGCAGGGCCGGGACTAGCGTGGATACGCAGTATTTT | CASRAGTSVDTQYF
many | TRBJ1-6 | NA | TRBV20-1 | TGCAGTGCTAGAGATTCGGAGGGGAATAATTCACCCCTCCACTTT | CSARDSEGNNSPLHF
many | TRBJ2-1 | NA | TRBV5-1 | TGCGCCAGCAGCTTGGGAGGCTCTTTTTCGGGCTACAATGAGCAGTTCTTC | CASSLGGSFSGYNEQFF
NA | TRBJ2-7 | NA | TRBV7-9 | TGTGCCAGCAGCCCGGTCCCCAGCACGTACGAGCAGTACTTC | CASSPVPSTYEQYF
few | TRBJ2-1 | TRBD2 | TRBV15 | TGTGCCACCAGCAGAGAACTAGCGAGGACCTACAATGAGCAGTTCTTC | CATSRELARTYNEQFF
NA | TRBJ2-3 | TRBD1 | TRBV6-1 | TGTGCCAGCGCTAGAGACAGGGTCACAGATACGCAGTATTTT | CASARDRVTDTQYF
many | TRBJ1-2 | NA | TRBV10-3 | TGTGCCATCAGGGGGGAACCCAACTATGGCTACACCTTC | CAIRGEPNYGYTF
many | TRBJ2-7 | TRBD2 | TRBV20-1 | TGCAGTGTTGTTGCCGGGACTAGTGCGACGGGGGAGCAGTACTTC | CSVVAGTSATGEQYF
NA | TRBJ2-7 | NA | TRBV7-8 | TGTGCCAGCAGCTTCACCGGGGGACACCCCGGCAACGAGCAGTACTTC | CASSFTGGHPGNEQYF
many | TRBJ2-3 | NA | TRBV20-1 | TGCAGTGCTATAGCTTCTACTTCCACAGATACGCAGTATTTT | CSAIASTSTDTQYF
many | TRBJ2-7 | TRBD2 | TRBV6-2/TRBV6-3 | TGTGCCAGCAGTTACGACGCGGGGGGCTACGAGCAGTACTTC | CASSYDAGGYEQYF
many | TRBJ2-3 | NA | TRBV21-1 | TGTGCCAGCAACTCGGGGACGACAGATACGCAGTATTTT | CASNSGTTDTQYF
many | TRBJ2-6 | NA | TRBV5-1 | TGCGCCAGCAGCGGGTTATCTGGGGCCAACGTCCTGACTTTC | CASSGLSGANVLTF
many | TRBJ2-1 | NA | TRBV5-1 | TGCGCCAGCAGCTTGGCCGGATGGGAATCCTACAATGAGCAGTTCTTC | CASSLAGWESYNEQFF
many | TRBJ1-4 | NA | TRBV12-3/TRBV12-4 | TGTGCCAGCAGCCCCCAGGGGTTAGCTAATGAAAAACTGTTTTTT | CASSPQGLANEKLFF
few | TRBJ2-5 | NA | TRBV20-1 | TGCAGTGCTATGAGGACCTGGAAGACCCAGTACTTC | CSAMRTWKTQYF
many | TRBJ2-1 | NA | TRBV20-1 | TGCAGCGGCGGGGACCGACCCTACAATGAGCAGTTCTTC | CSGGDRPYNEQFF
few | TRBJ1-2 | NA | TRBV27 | TGTGCCAGCAGTCCACAGGGAGCTAACTATGGCTACACCTTC | CASSPQGANYGYTF
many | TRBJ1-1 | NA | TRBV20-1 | TGCAGTGCTGCGGGACTCTTGAACACTGAAGCTTTCTTT | CSAAGLLNTEAFF
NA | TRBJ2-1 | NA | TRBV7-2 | TGTGCCAGCAGCCAGCAACTCATTGAGCAGTTCTTC | CASSQQLIEQFF
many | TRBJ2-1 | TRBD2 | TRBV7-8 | TGTGCCAGCAGCTCGGCAAGACTAGCGGGAGGGCCCTATGAGCAGTTCTTC | CASSSARLAGGPYEQFF
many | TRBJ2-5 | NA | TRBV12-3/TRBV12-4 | TGTGCCAGCAGTCTACCCACGAGAGAGACCCAGTACTTC | CASSLPTRETQYF
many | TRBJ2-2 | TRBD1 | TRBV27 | TGTGCCAGCAGTTCCCCCCGGGACAGGGGAACCGGGGAGCTGTTTTTT | CASSSPRDRGTGELFF
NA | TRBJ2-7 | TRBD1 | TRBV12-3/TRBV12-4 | TGTGCCAGCAGTCCATCCCGGGACAGGGGGCGCGACGACTACGAGCAGTACTTC | CASSPSRDRGRDDYEQYF
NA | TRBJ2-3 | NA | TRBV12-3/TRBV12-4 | TGTGCCAGCAGCCGCAGGGTTTCAGATACGCAGTATTTT | CASSRRVSDTQYF
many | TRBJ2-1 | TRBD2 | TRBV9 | TGTGCCAGCAGCGCCACTAGCGGGAGATGGCACAATGAGCAGTTCTTC | CASSATSGRWHNEQFF
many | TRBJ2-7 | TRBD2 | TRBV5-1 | TGCGCCAGCAGCTCTGAGCGGGGGGCCGACTACGAGCAGTACTTC | CASSSERGADYEQYF
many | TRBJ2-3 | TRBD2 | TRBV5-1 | TGCGCCAGCGGACTAGCGGGAGTTAGCACAGATACGCAGTATTTT | CASGLAGVSTDTQYF